This T cell receptor beta chain is from a study of CD8+ T cells in alopecia areata. The sequencing template was cDNA reverse transcribed from extracted RNA. Profiled with immunoSEQ multiplex PCR; TCRdb holds only in-frame clones, not every one. This sample has some 200,000 clones; around 50% occur once, and the top ten carry around 5.1%. The CDR3 extends over 15 amino acids. In germline, CDR1 is MDHEN, CDR2 SYDVKM. J lost 7 bases, V lost 4 bases, and 5 bases had no gene match. This clone was counted a few times. The V call is TRBV28, the J call TRBJ2-1; 12 nucleotides match TRBD1. The receptor was isolated from a human donor in good health. The sequenced sample was CD8+ T cells sorted from blood. CDR3 region: CASSSGQGARNEQFF. In DNA, the CDR3 is TGTGCCAGCAGTTCGGGACAGGGGGCGAGGAATGAGCAGTTCTTC.